This TCR beta chain was captured by sequencing in a study of cytomegalovirus exposure and HLA in healthy donors. The ends were cut back, 3 bases at V and 2 bases at J, with 20 bases in the middle. The germline V gene encodes CDR1 SGHAT and CDR2 FQNNGV. The CDR3 is 17 residues long. PCR amplification relied on 60 Vbeta primers (plus 13 Jbeta primers). The data were produced by immunoSEQ multiplex PCR, yet TCRdb's version contains in-frame clones alone and is incomplete. The sample contains around 250,000 clones, about 81% of which appear only once. Regarding this clone: The antigen remains unidentified.

General study findings and limits: There were reportedly fewer N-insertions in an Asian-associated ancestry cluster than the roughly 670-donor mean, in a later analysis. Later on, an analysis found that several of the most significant clusters appeared to be linked to common viral pathogens, which included parvovirus B19. In a later analysis, TCR beta V- and J-gene trimming showed a link to a missense DCLRE1C variant. Upon later analysis, TCR association rates were observed to vary by HLA locus, being highest for DRB1 and lowest for HLA-C.

This clonotype originated in a woman aged 55-70 years in good health and CMV-seropositive. The rearrangement joins TRBV11-2 to TRBJ2-7; possibly TRBD2 for D (7 bases). The sample taken for sequencing was PBMCs. The CDR3 region is CASSFGGPGGLAYEQYF. The CDR3 nucleotides read TGTGCCAGCAGCTTTGGGGGCCCGGGGGGCCTCGCCTACGAGCAGTACTTC.